The clone carrying this T cell receptor (beta chain) was detected only a few times. The sample belongs to a study of T-cell memory formation after mild COVID-19. CDR3 length: 13 residues. Trimming cost V 3 bases and J 13 bases, with 15 bases left between them. Germline V gene lookup returns CDR1 LGHNA and CDR2 YNFKEQ. From the 5' RACE reads, TCRdb called clonotypes with MiXCR, one entry per CDR3 protein. The sample shows hundreds of thousands of distinct CDR3 sequences, 18% of them seen only once. The sequence derives from an adult woman who had mild COVID-19 (a few samples of this study predate the infection). Cell type and time point are not known. Input material: PBMCs or a T cell subset sorted from them (not recorded which). This sequence joins TRBV4-2 and TRBJ1-4; D not resolved. The CDR3 coding sequence is TGTGCCAGCAGCCAGGTCTATAATGAGGTACTGTTTTTT. Its translation: CASSQVYNEVLFF.